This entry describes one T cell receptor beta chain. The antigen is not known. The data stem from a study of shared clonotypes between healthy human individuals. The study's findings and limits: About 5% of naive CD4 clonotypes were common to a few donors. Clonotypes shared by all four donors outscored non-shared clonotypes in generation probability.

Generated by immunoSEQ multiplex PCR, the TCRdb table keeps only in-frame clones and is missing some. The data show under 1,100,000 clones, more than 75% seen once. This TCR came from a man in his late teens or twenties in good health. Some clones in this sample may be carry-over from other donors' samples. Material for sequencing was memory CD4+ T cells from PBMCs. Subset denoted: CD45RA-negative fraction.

The CDR3 here is CASRNRISNETQYF. CDR3 in DNA: TGTGCCAGCAGGAACAGGATTAGCAACGAGACCCAGTACTTC. The gene calls are TRBV11-2 and TRBJ2-5, with D perhaps TRBD1 (5 bases). The germline V gene encodes CDR1 SGHAT and CDR2 FQNNGV. V lost 6 bases to trimming and J lost 5 bases, with 16 bases between them. The CDR3 is 14 residues long.